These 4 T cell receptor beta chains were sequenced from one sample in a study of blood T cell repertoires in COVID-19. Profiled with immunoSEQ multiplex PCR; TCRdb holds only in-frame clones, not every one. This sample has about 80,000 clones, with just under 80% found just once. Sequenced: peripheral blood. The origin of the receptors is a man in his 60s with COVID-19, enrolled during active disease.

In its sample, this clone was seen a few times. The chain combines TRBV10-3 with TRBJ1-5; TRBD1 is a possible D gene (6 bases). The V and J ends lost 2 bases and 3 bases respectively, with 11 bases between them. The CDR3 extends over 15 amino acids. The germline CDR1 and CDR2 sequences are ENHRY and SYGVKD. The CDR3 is CAISEAGAYNQPQHF. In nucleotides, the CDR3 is TGTGCCATCAGTGAGGCGGGGGCCTACAATCAGCCCCAGCATTTT.

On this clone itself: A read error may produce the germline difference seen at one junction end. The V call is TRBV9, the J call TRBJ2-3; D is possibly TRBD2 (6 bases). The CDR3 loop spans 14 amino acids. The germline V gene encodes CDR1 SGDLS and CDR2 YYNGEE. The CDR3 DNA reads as TGTGCCAGCAGCGTAGGCGGGATGCCAGATACACAGTATTTT. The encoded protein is CASSVGGMPDTQYF.

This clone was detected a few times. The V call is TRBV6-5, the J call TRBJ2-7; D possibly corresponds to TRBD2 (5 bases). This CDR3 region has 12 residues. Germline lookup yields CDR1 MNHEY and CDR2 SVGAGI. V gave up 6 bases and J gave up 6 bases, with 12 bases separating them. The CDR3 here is CASSLGLGEQYF. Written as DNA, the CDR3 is TGTGCCAGCAGCCTCGGACTCGGCGAGCAGTACTTC.

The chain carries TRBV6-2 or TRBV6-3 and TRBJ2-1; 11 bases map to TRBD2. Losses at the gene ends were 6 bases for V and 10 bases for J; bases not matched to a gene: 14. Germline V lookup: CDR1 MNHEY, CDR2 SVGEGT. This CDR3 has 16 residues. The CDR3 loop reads CASSRGLAGGVGEQFF. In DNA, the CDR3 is TGTGCCAGCAGCCGCGGACTAGCGGGCGGGGTGGGCGAGCAGTTCTTC.